Presented here are 8 T cell receptor beta chains from one specimen sequenced in a study of OX40 agonist ivuxolimab in advanced cancers. The protocol was immunoSEQ multiplex PCR, while the TCRdb copy is restricted to in-frame clones and leaves out a portion. The sample holds some 64,000 clones, more than 80% seen once. Sequencing was performed on CD4+ or CD8+ T cells sorted from blood, taken in a trial of the OX40 agonist ivuxolimab. The source is an adult with an advanced solid tumor such as melanoma, head and neck, liver or kidney cancer.

The chain has TRBV6-1 and TRBJ1-5, with 7 bases identical to TRBD1. CDR1 and CDR2 (germline): MNHNS, SASEGT. V was pared by 6 bases and J by 9 bases, with 11 bases of the junction left unmatched. The CDR3 consists of 14 residues. The CDR3 DNA reads TGTGCCAGCAGCCGGACAGGACCGGCATGGCCCCAGCATTTT. Translating gives CASSRTGPAWPQHF.

The J gene is TRBJ2-2, the V gene TRBV10-2; 7 bases align to TRBD2. The CDR3 totals 12 residues. CDR1 WSHSY and CDR2 SAAADI come from the germline V gene. The V gene end was trimmed by 11 bases and the J gene end by 7 bases; junction bases not matched to a gene: 7. The CDR3: CAASKRGGELFF. The CDR3 DNA reads as TGCGCCGCCAGTAAGCGGGGCGGGGAGCTGTTTTTT.

J is TRBJ2-7 and V is TRBV6-1, with D perhaps TRBD1 (5 bases). Between the trimmed V and J ends, which lost 1 base and 8 bases, there was a span of 18 bases. The CDR3 is 15 amino acids. Germline CDR1 is MNHNS and CDR2 is SASEGT. This CDR3 reads CASSEGAGNFRQQYF. The CDR3 DNA sequence: TGTGCCAGCAGTGAAGGGGCAGGGAATTTCAGGCAGCAGTACTTC.

This clone was counted between two and nine times. The chain carries TRBV11-2 and TRBJ2-1; TRBD1 might be the D (7 bases). Per germline, CDR1 SGHAT and CDR2 FQNNGV. The CDR3 consists of 16 residues. Trimming shortened V by 0 bases and J by 4 bases, and 13 bases separated the two germline ends. The CDR3 loop is CASSLERSGGYNEQFF. In DNA, the CDR3 is TGTGCCAGCAGCTTAGAGCGGTCAGGGGGGTACAATGAGCAGTTCTTC.

In nucleotides, the CDR3 is TGTGCCAGCAGCGCTCTTGGGACAAGGCTTGAGCAGTTCTTC. Encoded protein: CASSALGTRLEQFF. The V and J genes are TRBV14 and TRBJ2-1; D may be TRBD1 (6 bases). CDR3 length: 14 residues. The germline V gene encodes CDR1 SGHDN and CDR2 FVKESK. Between the trimmed V and J ends, which lost 5 bases and 9 bases, there was a span of 17 bases. The whole variable domain, remainder taken from reference TRBV14 and TRBJ2-1, is EAGVTQFPSHSVIEKGQTVTLRCDPISGHDNLYWYRRVMGKEIKFLLHFVKESKQDESGMPNNRFLAERTGGTYSTLKVQPAELEDSGVYFCASSALGTRLEQFFGPGTRLTVL.

The CDR3 nucleotides read TGCGCCAGCAGCTTGACAGAGAGCTCTGGAAACACCATATATTTT. It specifies CASSLTESSGNTIYF. V usage is TRBV5-1 and J usage is TRBJ1-3; D call uncertain. V lost 1 base to trimming and J lost 0 bases, with 8 bases between them. Germline V CDR1 and CDR2: SGHRS, YFSETQ. The CDR3 runs 15 residues.

This chain uses TRBV30 with TRBJ1-1; D remains ambiguous. This CDR3 contains 12 residues. V lost 7 bases and J lost 0, with 9 bases in between. Germline V gene sequence: CDR1 GTSNPN, CDR2 SVGIG (reference sequence). CDR3 amino acids: CASRRMNTEAFF. CDR3 in DNA: TGTGCCTCCCGCCGCATGAACACTGAAGCTTTCTTT.

This chain links TRBV5-4 with TRBJ2-7; the match to TRBD1 covers 9 bases. The CDR3 consists of 13 residues. Unmatched junction bases numbered 8, after V lost 8 bases and J lost 5 bases. The V gene's germline CDR1 is SGHNT and CDR2 YYREEE (reference sequence). DNA for the CDR3: TGTGCCAGTTCCGGGACAGGGTCCCACGAGCAGTACTTC. It translates to CASSGTGSHEQYF.